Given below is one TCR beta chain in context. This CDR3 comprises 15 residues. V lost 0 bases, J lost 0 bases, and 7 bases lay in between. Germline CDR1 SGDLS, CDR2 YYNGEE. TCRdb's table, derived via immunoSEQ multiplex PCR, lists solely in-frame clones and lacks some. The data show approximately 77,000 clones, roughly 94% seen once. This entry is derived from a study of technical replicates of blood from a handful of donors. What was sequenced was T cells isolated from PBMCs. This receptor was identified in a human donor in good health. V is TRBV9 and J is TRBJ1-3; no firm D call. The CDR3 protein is CASSVDLVSGNTIYF. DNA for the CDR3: TGTGCCAGCAGCGTAGACTTGGTCTCTGGAAACACCATATATTTT.